Reported below is one T cell receptor (beta chain). The source of the sample is a study of T cell changes during pregnancy in multiple sclerosis. From germline, CDR1 is SQVTM and CDR2 ANQGSEA. The CDR3 extends over 14 amino acids. V lost 0 bases to trimming and J lost 7 bases; unmatched junction nucleotides: 7. Libraries were prepared by immunoSEQ multiplex PCR; TCRdb keeps only in-frame clonotypes and omits some of them. The sample holds tens of thousands of clones, roughly 90% seen once. The chain links TRBV29-1 to TRBJ2-5; 8 bases are a match to TRBD2. The specimen was peripheral blood, collected in the first trimester of pregnancy. The receptor comes from a female donor with multiple sclerosis, enrolled in a pregnancy study. In DNA form, the CDR3 reads TGCAGCGTTGAAGATAGCGGGGTTAGGTCGACCCAGTACTTC. Translation: CSVEDSGVRSTQYF.